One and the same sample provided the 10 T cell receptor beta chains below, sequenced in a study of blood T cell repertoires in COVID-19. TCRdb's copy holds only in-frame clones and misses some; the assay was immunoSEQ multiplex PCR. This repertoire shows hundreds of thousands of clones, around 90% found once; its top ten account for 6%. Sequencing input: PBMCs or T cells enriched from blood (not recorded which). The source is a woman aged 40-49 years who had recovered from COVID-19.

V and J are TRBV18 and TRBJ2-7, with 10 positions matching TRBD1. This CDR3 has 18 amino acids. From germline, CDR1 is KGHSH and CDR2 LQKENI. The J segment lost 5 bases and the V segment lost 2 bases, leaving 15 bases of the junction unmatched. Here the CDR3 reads CASSPFIPGQGNLNEQYF. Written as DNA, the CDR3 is TGTGCCAGCTCACCATTTATTCCGGGACAGGGGAATTTGAACGAGCAGTACTTC. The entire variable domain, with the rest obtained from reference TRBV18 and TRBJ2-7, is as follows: NAGVMQNPRHLVRRRGQEARLRCSPMKGHSHVYWYRQLPEEGLKFMVYLQKENIIDESGMPKERFSAEFPKEGPSILRIQQVVRGDSAAYFCASSPFIPGQGNLNEQYFGPGTRLTVT.

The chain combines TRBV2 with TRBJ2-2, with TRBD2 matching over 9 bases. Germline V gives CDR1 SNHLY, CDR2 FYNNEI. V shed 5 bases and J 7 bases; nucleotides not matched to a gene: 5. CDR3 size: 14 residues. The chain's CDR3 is CASSRGRGNGELFF. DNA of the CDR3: TGTGCCAGCAGTCGCGGGAGGGGGAACGGGGAGCTGTTTTTT.

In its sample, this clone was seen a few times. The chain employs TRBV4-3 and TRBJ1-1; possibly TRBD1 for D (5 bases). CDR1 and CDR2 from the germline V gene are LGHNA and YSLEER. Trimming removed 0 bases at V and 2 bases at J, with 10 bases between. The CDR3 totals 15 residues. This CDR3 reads CASSQDRQFNTEAFF. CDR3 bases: TGCGCCAGCAGCCAAGATAGACAGTTCAACACTGAAGCTTTCTTT.

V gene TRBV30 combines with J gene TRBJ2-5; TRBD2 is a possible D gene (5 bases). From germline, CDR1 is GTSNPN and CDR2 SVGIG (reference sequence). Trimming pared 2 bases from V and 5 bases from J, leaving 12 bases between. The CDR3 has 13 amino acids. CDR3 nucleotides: TGTGCCTGGAGTCGGGGAGAGGTGGAGACCCAGTACTTC. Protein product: CAWSRGEVETQYF.

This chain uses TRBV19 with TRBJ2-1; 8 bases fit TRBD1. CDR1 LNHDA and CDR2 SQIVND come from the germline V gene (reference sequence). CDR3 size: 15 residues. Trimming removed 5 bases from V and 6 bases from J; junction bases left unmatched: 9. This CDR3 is CASSAETGAANEQFF. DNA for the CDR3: TGTGCCAGTAGTGCCGAGACAGGGGCTGCCAATGAGCAGTTCTTC.

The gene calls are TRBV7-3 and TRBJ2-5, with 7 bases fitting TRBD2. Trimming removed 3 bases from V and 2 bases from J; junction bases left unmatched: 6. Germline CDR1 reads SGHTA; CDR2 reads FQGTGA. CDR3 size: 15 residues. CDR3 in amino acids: CASSFTGTTQETQYF. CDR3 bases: TGTGCCAGCAGCTTTACCGGGACTACACAAGAGACCCAGTACTTC.

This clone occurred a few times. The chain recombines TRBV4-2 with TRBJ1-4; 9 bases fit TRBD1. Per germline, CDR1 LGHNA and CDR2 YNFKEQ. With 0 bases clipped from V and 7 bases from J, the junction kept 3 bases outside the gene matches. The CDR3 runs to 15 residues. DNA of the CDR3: TGTGCCAGCAGCCAAGATCGACAGGGGGGTGAAAAACTGTTTTTT. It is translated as CASSQDRQGGEKLFF.

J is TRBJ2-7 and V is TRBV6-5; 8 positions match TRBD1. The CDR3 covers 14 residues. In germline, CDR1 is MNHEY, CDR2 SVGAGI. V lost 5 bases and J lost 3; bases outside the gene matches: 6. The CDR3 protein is CASSRGQGIYEQYF. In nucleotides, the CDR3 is TGTGCCAGCAGTCGAGGACAGGGTATCTACGAGCAGTACTTC.

The CDR3 protein is CASSYIRTEFTGELFF. The CDR3 DNA reads as TGTGCCAGCAGTTACATCAGGACAGAATTCACCGGGGAGCTGTTTTTT. The chain combines TRBV6-2 or TRBV6-3 with TRBJ2-2, with D maybe TRBD1 (6 bases). Germline values: CDR1 MNHEY, CDR2 SVGEGT. The CDR3 has 16 amino acids. Trimming cost V 2 bases and J 4 bases, with 14 bases left between them.

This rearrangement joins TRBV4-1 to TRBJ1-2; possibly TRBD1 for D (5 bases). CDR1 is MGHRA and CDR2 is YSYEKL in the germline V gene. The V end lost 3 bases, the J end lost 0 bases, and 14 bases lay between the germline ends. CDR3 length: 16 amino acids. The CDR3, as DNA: TGCGCCAGCAGCCAGCTAGGGGCTGGTACTAACTATGGCTACACCTTC. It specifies CASSQLGAGTNYGYTF.